The 4 T cell receptor beta chains below all came from one sample that was sequenced in a study of cytotoxic CD8 clonotypes in ibrutinib-treated CLL. Some clones are missing from TCRdb's copy, which holds only in-frame ones; the method was immunoSEQ multiplex PCR. The sample records around 310,000 clones, roughly 85% being singletons. Sequences were derived from PBMCs, sampled before ibrutinib treatment. The receptors here all came from a human donor with chronic lymphocytic leukemia.

V and J are TRBV9 and TRBJ2-3; 12 bases are a match to TRBD2. The V gene end was trimmed by 4 bases and the J gene end by 6 bases; junction bases not matched to a gene: 12. This CDR3 is 17 amino acids long. CDR1 SGDLS and CDR2 YYNGEE come from the germline V gene. CDR3 protein: CASSTTRTSGTGDTQYF. The CDR3 DNA follows: TGTGCCAGCAGCACCACCAGGACTAGCGGGACGGGGGATACGCAGTATTTT.

The genes are TRBV7-2 and TRBJ2-7, with D perhaps TRBD1 (5 bases). The V gene's germline CDR1 is SGHTA and CDR2 FQGNSA. The CDR3 is made up of 15 amino acids. The ends were cut back, 5 bases at V and 1 base at J, with 15 bases in the middle. In nucleotides, the CDR3 is TGTGCCAGCAGCCGCCAGGGAACCGCTTCCTACGAGCAGTACTTC. Residues: CASSRQGTASYEQYF.

In this sample, this clone turned up once. The chain employs TRBV7-2 and TRBJ2-3; TRBD2 agrees at 13 bases. The CDR3 runs 17 residues. CDR1 is SGHTA and CDR2 is FQGNSA in the germline V gene. The junction had 7 bases not matched to a gene; V was cut back by 5 bases and J by 2 bases. CDR3 residues: CASSTGLAGLNTDTQYF. The CDR3 nucleotides read TGTGCCAGCAGCACGGGACTAGCGGGACTCAACACAGATACGCAGTATTTT.

The chain employs TRBV6-5 and TRBJ1-5, with 9 bases lining up with TRBD1. Germline CDR1 and CDR2: MNHEY and SVGAGI. CDR3 length: 14 residues. V lost 5 bases and J lost 5; bases outside the gene matches: 4. The CDR3 reads CASSRDRVYQPQHF. The DNA for the CDR3 is TGTGCCAGCAGTAGGGACAGGGTTTATCAGCCCCAGCATTTT.